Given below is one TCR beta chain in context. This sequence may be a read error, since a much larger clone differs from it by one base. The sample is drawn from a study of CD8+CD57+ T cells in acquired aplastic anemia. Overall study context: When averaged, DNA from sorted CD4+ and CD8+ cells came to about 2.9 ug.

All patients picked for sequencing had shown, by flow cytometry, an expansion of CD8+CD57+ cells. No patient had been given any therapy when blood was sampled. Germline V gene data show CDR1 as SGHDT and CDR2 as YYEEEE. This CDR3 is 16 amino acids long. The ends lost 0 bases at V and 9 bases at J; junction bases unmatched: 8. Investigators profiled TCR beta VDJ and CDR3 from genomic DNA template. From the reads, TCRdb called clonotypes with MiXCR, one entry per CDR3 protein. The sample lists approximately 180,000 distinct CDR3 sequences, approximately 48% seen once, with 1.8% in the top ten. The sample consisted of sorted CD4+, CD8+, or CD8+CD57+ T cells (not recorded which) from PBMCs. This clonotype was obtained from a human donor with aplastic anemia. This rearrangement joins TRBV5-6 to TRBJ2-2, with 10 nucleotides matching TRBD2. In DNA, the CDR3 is TGTGCCAGCAGCTTGGCCTACGGGACTAGCGCCAGGGAGCTGTTTTTT. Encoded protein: CASSLAYGTSARELFF.